This entry lists 24 T cell receptor beta chains sequenced from one sample in a study of blood T cell repertoires in COVID-19. Generated by immunoSEQ multiplex PCR, the TCRdb table keeps only in-frame clones and is missing some. The sample consists of 200,000 or so clones, over 75% of them appearing once. Sequencing used PBMCs or T cells enriched from blood (not recorded which). Receptors originate from a woman in her thirties who had been exposed to COVID-19.

The gene calls are TRBV27 and TRBJ2-3; tentative D call: TRBD2 (6 bases). CDR1 and CDR2 from the germline V gene are MNHEY and SMNVEV (reference sequence). With 3 bases removed from V and 2 bases from J, the gap between germline ends came to 15 bases. The CDR3 totals 16 residues. Here the CDR3 DNA reads TGTGCCAGCAGTTTGGGGTTGAGCGGGCACACAGATACGCAGTATTTT. It codes for CASSLGLSGHTDTQYF.

The chain carries TRBV2 and TRBJ1-1, with D uncertain. V was cut by 3 bases and J by 4 bases, with 12 bases left in between. CDR1 and CDR2 from the germline V gene are SNHLY and FYNNEI. The CDR3 runs to 14 residues. As DNA, the CDR3 is TGTGCCAGCAGTGAGGGGTGGAGGAGCACTGAAGCTTTCTTT. Translating gives CASSEGWRSTEAFF.

This clone was observed a few times. The chain has TRBV5-1 and TRBJ1-2, with a weak D call TRBD1 (6 bases). The V and J ends lost 0 bases and 0 bases respectively, with 15 bases between them. The CDR3 has 17 amino acids. The germline gives CDR1 SGHRS, CDR2 YFSETQ. In DNA form, the CDR3 reads TGCGCCAGCAGCTTGGAGGGGGGGCGCCTTTCTAACTATGGCTACACCTTC. Protein: CASSLEGGRLSNYGYTF.

V and J are TRBV30 and TRBJ1-1; perhaps TRBD1 as D (5 bases). From germline, CDR1 is GTSNPN and CDR2 SVGIG (reference sequence). V was clipped by 5 bases and J by 6 bases, with 19 bases between them. This CDR3 is built from 14 residues. In DNA, the CDR3 is TGTGCCTGGGGGGGAGGCCGGATAAATTCTGAAGCTTTCTTT. It codes for CAWGGGRINSEAFF.

The chain carries TRBV13 and TRBJ2-6; D is possibly TRBD1 (6 bases). Trimming removed 5 bases from V and 2 bases from J, with 19 bases in between. Germline assignment: CDR1 PRHDT and CDR2 FYEKMQ (reference sequence). The CDR3 consists of 18 residues. The CDR3 bases are TGTGCCAGCAGCCTCACACTGCCCGACAGGACTGGGGCCAACGTCCTGACTTTC. This gives the protein CASSLTLPDRTGANVLTF. The full variable domain, in which reference TRBV13 and TRBJ2-6 provide the parts outside the CDR3, is AAGVIQSPRHLIKEKRETATLKCYPIPRHDTVYWYQQGPGQDPQFLISFYEKMQSDKGSIPDRFSAQQFSDYHSELNMSSLELGDSALYFCASSLTLPDRTGANVLTFGAGSRLTVL.

The chain recombines TRBV5-5 with TRBJ1-1; 9 bases are a match to TRBD1. CDR3 length: 14 residues. With 3 bases clipped from V and 4 bases from J, the junction kept 4 bases outside the gene matches. Germline values: CDR1 SGHKS, CDR2 YYEKEE (reference sequence). The CDR3 here is CASSSGTGSTEAFF. CDR3 nucleotides: TGTGCCAGCAGCTCTGGGACAGGGAGCACTGAAGCTTTCTTT.

In nucleotides, the CDR3 is TGTGCCAGCAGCAATCCTAACACCGGGGAGCTGTTTTTT. Translation gives CASSNPNTGELFF. This chain connects TRBV11-1 to TRBJ2-2; D gene unclear. The germline CDR1 and CDR2 sequences are SGHAT and FQDESV (reference sequence). Deletions cut 5 bases from V and 2 bases from J, with 6 bases between. The CDR3 has 13 amino acids.

The chain couples TRBV4-1 to TRBJ2-1, with unresolved D. CDR1 is MGHRA, CDR2 YSYEKL, per germline. The length of the CDR3 is 12 residues. V lost 0 bases and J 9 bases, leaving 6 bases between the germline ends. This CDR3 reads CASSQDRSEQFF. CDR3 DNA sequence: TGCGCCAGCAGCCAAGATCGTAGTGAGCAGTTCTTC.

This chain uses TRBV5-5 with TRBJ1-2; D uncertain. The germline V and J ends were trimmed by 1 base and 2 bases, with 9 bases remaining between them. CDR3 size: 14 residues. Germline CDR1 reads SGHKS; CDR2 reads YYEKEE (reference sequence). This CDR3 reads CASSLSPGNYGYTF. The CDR3 region has the DNA TGTGCCAGCAGCTTGTCCCCGGGGAACTATGGCTACACCTTC.

The genes are TRBV5-4 and TRBJ1-5; D remains unclear. CDR1 and CDR2 (germline): SGHNT, YYREEE (reference sequence). Between the trimmed V and J ends, which lost 2 bases and 4 bases, there was a span of 7 bases. The CDR3 loop spans 13 amino acids. DNA for the CDR3: TGTGCCAGCAGCTTTGGAGAAAATCAGCCCCAGCATTTT. This gives the protein CASSFGENQPQHF.

V is TRBV10-1 and J is TRBJ1-2; weak D call: TRBD1 (5 bases). The CDR3 has 13 amino acids. The germline V and J ends were trimmed by 6 bases and 4 bases, with 12 bases remaining between them. Germline CDR1 and CDR2: WNHNN and SYGVQD (reference sequence). For the CDR3, the DNA is TGCGCCAGCAGGGAGGGGCCCCTCTATGGCTACACCTTC. As protein: CASREGPLYGYTF.

This clone was seen only once. J is TRBJ2-2 and V is TRBV21-1; the table's D call, TRBD1, was not checked against the DNA. TRBV21-1 is a pseudogene. The CDR3 has 17 amino acids. This chain's CDR3 is CASSKWTANANTGELFF. In DNA, the CDR3 is TGTGCCAGCAGCAAATGGACAGCCAACGCGAACACCGGGGAGCTGTTTTTT.

This clone was recorded a few times. The rearrangement uses TRBV4-1 and TRBJ2-1; 9 bases line up with TRBD2. Germline V lookup: CDR1 MGHRA, CDR2 YSYEKL. The CDR3 covers 16 residues. The V and J ends lost 5 bases and 4 bases, in that order; junction bases with no gene match: 9. CDR3 sequence: CASSYGRSGRYNEQFF. CDR3 nucleotide sequence: TGCGCCAGCAGCTACGGACGTAGCGGGAGATACAATGAGCAGTTCTTC.

This clone came up once. The rearrangement uses TRBV2 and TRBJ2-7; a weak D match, TRBD2 (5 bases). V gave up 8 bases and J gave up 3 bases, with 14 bases separating them. The CDR3 length is 13 residues. Germline assignment: CDR1 SNHLY and CDR2 FYNNEI. The CDR3 nucleotides read TGTGCCAGCTCCCTACAAGAGGGCTACGAGCAGTACTTC. This gives the protein CASSLQEGYEQYF. The variable domain in full, with the rest retrieved from reference TRBV2 and TRBJ2-7, is EPEVTQTPSHQVTQMGQEVILRCVPISNHLYFYWYRQILGQKVEFLVSFYNNEISEKSEIFDDQFSVERPDGSNFTLKIRSTKLEDSAMYFCASSLQEGYEQYFGPGTRLTVT.

A few counts support this clone. This chain joins TRBV10-1 and TRBJ1-1; a weak D match, TRBD1 (6 bases). V lost 3 bases and J 4 bases, leaving 12 bases between the germline ends. Germline lookup yields CDR1 WNHNN and CDR2 SYGVQD (reference sequence). CDR3 size: 14 residues. Here the CDR3 reads CASSDTLGATEAFF. CDR3 DNA: TGCGCCAGCAGTGACACTTTGGGGGCCACTGAAGCTTTCTTT.

V gene TRBV30 combines with J gene TRBJ1-1; D is unresolved. The CDR3 covers 12 residues. CDR1 and CDR2 (germline): GTSNPN, SVGIG (reference sequence). V was trimmed by 2 bases and J by 13 bases, leaving 17 bases between them. The CDR3 loop is CAWSPIQKKFFF. The CDR3 DNA follows: TGTGCCTGGAGTCCCATTCAGAAAAAGTTTTTCTTT.

V is TRBV3-1 (or the pseudogene TRBV3-2) and J is TRBJ2-4, with 11 positions matching TRBD1. V lost 1 base and J lost 1; bases outside the gene matches: 6. The CDR3 loop spans 18 amino acids. Germline V gives CDR1 LGHDT, CDR2 YNNKEL (reference sequence). CDR3 sequence (DNA): TGTGCCAGCAGCCAAGGGACAGGGGGCCAGGGTGCCAAAAACATTCAGTACTTC. This translates into CASSQGTGGQGAKNIQYF.

This clone occurred once. CDR3: CASSLASGSRNEQFF. The DNA for the CDR3 is TGCGCCAGCAGCTTGGCTAGCGGGAGTAGAAATGAGCAGTTCTTC. This chain uses TRBV5-1 with TRBJ2-1; 10 nucleotides match TRBD2. The CDR3 has 15 residues. The germline gives CDR1 SGHRS, CDR2 YFSETQ. The J segment lost 7 bases and the V segment lost 0 bases, leaving 4 bases of the junction unmatched.

This clone has just one count. The genes are TRBV11-2 and TRBJ1-3; weak D call: TRBD1 (5 bases). The germline V gene has CDR1 SGHAT and CDR2 FQNNGV. The V and J ends lost 1 base and 2 bases respectively, with 9 bases between them. CDR3 length: 15 residues. CDR3 loop: CASSLGPGAGNTIYF. As DNA, the CDR3 is TGTGCCAGCAGCTTAGGTCCGGGGGCTGGAAACACCATATATTTT.

The CDR3 region is CASSLGPSETNEQFF. In DNA form, the CDR3 reads TGTGCCAGCAGCTTAGGTCCTAGCGAGACCAATGAGCAGTTCTTC. The chain has TRBV11-3 and TRBJ2-1; TRBD2 might be the D (6 bases). V lost 1 base to trimming and J lost 6 bases, with 13 bases between them. The CDR3 runs 15 residues. The germline V gene encodes CDR1 SGHNT and CDR2 YENEEA.

The V and J genes are TRBV5-1 and TRBJ1-1; D unclear. The CDR3 loop spans 14 amino acids. V lost 3 bases and J 2 bases, leaving 11 bases between the germline ends. Per the germline V gene, CDR1 is SGHRS and CDR2 is YFSETQ. CDR3 amino acids: CASSSTRGNTEAFF. CDR3 DNA sequence: TGCGCCAGCAGCTCAACACGGGGTAACACTGAAGCTTTCTTT.

The J gene is TRBJ2-5, the V gene TRBV28, with TRBD1 as a possible D gene (6 bases). CDR3 length equals 14 residues. Trimming removed 6 bases at V and 1 base at J, with 12 bases between. Germline V lookup: CDR1 MDHEN, CDR2 SYDVKM. DNA for the CDR3: TGTGCCAGCAGGGACAGTGTTGTCCAAGAGACCCAGTACTTC. Translated, it gives CASRDSVVQETQYF.

The rearrangement uses TRBV27 and TRBJ1-4, with D hard to call. V was shortened by 5 bases and J by 3 bases, with 13 bases between the two germline ends. The CDR3 extends over 15 amino acids. Per germline, CDR1 MNHEY and CDR2 SMNVEV (reference sequence). The CDR3 nucleotides read TGTGCCAGCAGTCCCCGGTGGGGAGCTAATGAAAAACTGTTTTTT. It translates to CASSPRWGANEKLFF.

The V and J genes are TRBV18 and TRBJ2-3; maybe TRBD1 (5 bases). Germline values: CDR1 KGHSH, CDR2 LQKENI. The V gene lost 1 base and the J gene lost 3 bases, with 11 bases spanning the gap. This CDR3 is 15 amino acids long. The CDR3, as DNA: TGTGCCAGCTCACCACAGAGACAGAAGACAGATACGCAGTATTTT. Its protein product is CASSPQRQKTDTQYF.